The 4 T cell receptor beta chains below were found in one sample sequenced in a study of post-analysis software for immune sequencing data (dated by TCRdb to between 2015 and 2016). Results the study describes overall, beyond this receptor: Four to six TRBV segments, including TRBV5-6, TRBV5-1 and TRBV20-1, were significantly more frequent in patients than controls.

To prepare the library, PCR was applied. Sequencing was performed on an Illumina HiSeq 2500. To reduce PCR and sequencing biases, unique molecular identifiers were built into the TCR beta cDNA libraries. TCRdb passed the public sequencing reads through fastp at Q25 and MiXCR, retaining productive beta sequences. Entries that share a CDR3 protein sequence are merged under the most common genes and DNA. This sample lists 180,000 or so distinct CDR3 sequences; approximately 29% were detected once. The leading ten clones occupy roughly 3.5% of the sample. No antigen is known for these receptors. Sequencing used blood. These receptors all come from a girl aged 2-17 years with multiple sclerosis.

CDR3 DNA: TGCGCCAGCAGCCAATCTAGCGTTGACAATGAGCAGTTCTTC. Amino acids: CASSQSSVDNEQFF. The rearrangement uses TRBV4-1 and TRBJ2-1; weak D call: TRBD2 (6 bases). V was clipped by 2 bases and J by 5 bases, with 10 bases between them. Germline V lookup: CDR1 MGHRA, CDR2 YSYEKL. The CDR3 covers 14 residues.

This clonotype came up many times. The CDR3: CASSSQGVGNQPQHF. For the CDR3, the DNA is TGTGCCAGCAGTTCCCAGGGTGTTGGCAATCAGCCCCAGCATTTT. The chain recombines TRBV28 with TRBJ1-5, with D perhaps TRBD1 (5 bases). Germline-derived CDR1 and CDR2 are MDHEN and SYDVKM. The CDR3 extends over 15 amino acids. V was trimmed by 4 bases and J by 2 bases, leaving 12 bases between them.

CDR3 sequence: CSAKTGADTEAFF. For the CDR3, the DNA is TGCAGTGCTAAGACAGGGGCGGACACTGAAGCTTTCTTT. The V gene is TRBV20-1, the J gene TRBJ1-1; TRBD1 agrees at 8 bases. V lost 4 bases to trimming and J lost 3 bases; unmatched junction nucleotides: 4. The CDR3 spans 13 residues. Looked up from germline, CDR1 is DFQATT and CDR2 is SNEGSKA (reference sequence).

In the case of this clonotype: A much larger clone differs by one base, so this may be a read error. The rearrangement joins TRBV14 to TRBJ2-1; D remains unclear. This CDR3 is built from 13 residues. Germline CDR1 is SGHDN and CDR2 is FVKESK. The CDR3 nucleotides are TGTGCCAGCAGCCAAGATAGGCGCAATGAGCAGGTCTTC. Amino acid sequence: CASSQDRRNEQVF.